The T cell receptor (beta chain) under discussion was sequenced for a study of cytomegalovirus exposure and HLA in healthy donors. A multiplex PCR was run with 60 Vbeta primers and 13 Jbeta primers. TCRdb's copy holds only in-frame clones and misses some; the assay was immunoSEQ multiplex PCR. The data show 150,000 to 200,000 clones, about three quarters seen once. On this clone itself: Its antigen remains unknown.

V was trimmed by 8 bases and J by 5 bases, leaving 22 bases between them. The CDR3 length is 15 residues. In germline, CDR1 is MNHNS, CDR2 SASEGT. Overall study findings and caveats: With high specificity and sensitivity, the classifier reportedly diagnosed cytomegalovirus status. In a later analysis, at a false discovery rate of 0.05, 16,951 TCR beta sequences matched HLA alleles. TCR association rates varied by HLA locus in a later analysis, with DRB1 highest and HLA-C lowest. Most TCR sequences were seen very rarely across donors, but some public TCRs occurred in many.

The rearrangement uses TRBV6-1 and TRBJ2-7; tentatively, D is TRBD1 (5 bases). This TCR derives from a young man in good health and CMV-seropositive. Sample: PBMCs. CDR3 DNA sequence: TGTGCCAGCTTGGGGCACTTACAGGCCCGTAACGAGCAGTACTTC. It specifies CASLGHLQARNEQYF.